The rows below give T cell receptor beta chains drawn from one sample of a study of technical replicates of blood from several donors. Profiling relied on immunoSEQ multiplex PCR, and the TCRdb table lists in-frame clones only, not all of them. Of tens of thousands of clones in the sample, approximately 94% were seen once. The sample taken for sequencing was T cells isolated from PBMCs. The receptor source for this set is a human donor in good health. The conserved cysteine and the conserved F or W are not part of the CDR3 here. Size is omitted from some rows. Given values are once, few, many or a class for expanded clones.

>-|TRBV9|TRBJ1-1
ASSSWPGSLNTEAF
>once|TRBV10-3|TRBJ1-5
AISDTMDINNQPQH
>-|TRBV5-1|TRBJ2-3
ASSFYGLAKTTDTQY
>-|TRBV9|TRBJ2-3
ASSESTGLLTDTQY
>-|TRBV18|TRBJ2-5
ASSPVDGGQETQY
>-|TRBV11-3|TRBJ1-1
ASSLGGMGQGGPEAF
>-|TRBV29-1|TRBJ1-2
SVKGLQGASYGYGYT
>-|TRBV10-3|TRBJ1-6
AISEAGSTYNSPLH
>few|TRBV19|TRBJ2-2
ASSAREGGGELF
>-|TRBV10-1|TRBJ1-3
ASSEEASGNTIY
>once|TRBV10-1|TRBJ2-2
ASSSSGLNTGELF
>-|TRBV5-1|TRBJ1-6
ASSQAQGNSPLH
>-|TRBV20-1|TRBJ2-5
SGELGETQY
>-|TRBV6-1|TRBJ1-5
ASSEARAGDQPQH
>-|TRBV5-1|TRBJ2-1
ASSLGYVGRPNVNEQF
>-|TRBV19|TRBJ1-2
ASLRGQGTDGYT
>-|TRBV11-2|TRBJ1-2
ASSLGGGDPTYGYT
>-|TRBV7-6|TRBJ2-6
ASSGEGETATSGANVLT
>-|TRBV28|TRBJ2-5
ASSGRLAGRKTQY
>-|TRBV7-9|TRBJ2-1
ASSLVPLTGAGAREQF
>-|TRBV5-6|TRBJ2-1
ASSLSGRASNEQF
>-|TRBV11-3|TRBJ2-3
ASSPVAGGRTDTQY
>-|TRBV6-1|TRBJ1-2
ASSEASGSYGYT
>-|TRBV5-6|TRBJ2-7
ASSLTGHYEQY
>-|TRBV6-6|TRBJ2-7
ASRTGVEQY